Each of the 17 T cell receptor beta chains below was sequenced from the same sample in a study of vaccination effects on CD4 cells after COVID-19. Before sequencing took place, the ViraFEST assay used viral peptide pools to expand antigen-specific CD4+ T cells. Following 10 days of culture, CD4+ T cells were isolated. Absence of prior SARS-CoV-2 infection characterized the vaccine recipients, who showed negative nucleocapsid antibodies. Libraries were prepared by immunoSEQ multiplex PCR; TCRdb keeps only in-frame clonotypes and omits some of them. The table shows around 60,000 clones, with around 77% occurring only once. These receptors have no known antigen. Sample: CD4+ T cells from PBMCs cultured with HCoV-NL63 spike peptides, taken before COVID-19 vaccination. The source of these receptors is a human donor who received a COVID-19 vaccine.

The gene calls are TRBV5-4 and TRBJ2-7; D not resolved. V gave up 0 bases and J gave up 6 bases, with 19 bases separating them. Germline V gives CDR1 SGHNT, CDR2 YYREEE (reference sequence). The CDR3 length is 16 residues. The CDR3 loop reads CASSLVCPTNAGEQYV. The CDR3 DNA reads TGTGCCAGCAGCTTGGTATGCCCGACGAACGCCGGCGAGCAGTACGTC.

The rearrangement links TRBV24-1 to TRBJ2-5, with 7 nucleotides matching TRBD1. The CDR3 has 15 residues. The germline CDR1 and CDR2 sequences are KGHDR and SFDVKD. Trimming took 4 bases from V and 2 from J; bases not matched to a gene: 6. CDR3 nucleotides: TGTGCCACCAGTGAGGGGACAGTTAAACAAGAGACCCAGTACTTC. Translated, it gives CATSEGTVKQETQYF.

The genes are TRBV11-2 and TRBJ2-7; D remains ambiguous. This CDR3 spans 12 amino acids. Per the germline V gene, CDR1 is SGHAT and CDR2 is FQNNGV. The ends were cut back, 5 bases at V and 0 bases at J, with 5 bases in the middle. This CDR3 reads CASSVSSYEQYV. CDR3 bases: TGTGCCAGCAGCGTAAGCTCCTACGAGCAGTACGTC.

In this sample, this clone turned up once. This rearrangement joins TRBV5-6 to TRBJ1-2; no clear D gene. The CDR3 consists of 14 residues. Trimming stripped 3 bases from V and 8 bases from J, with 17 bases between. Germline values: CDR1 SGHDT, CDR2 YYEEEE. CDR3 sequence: CASSSWASDRGYTF. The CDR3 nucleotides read TGTGCCAGCAGCTCTTGGGCCTCCGACCGCGGCTACACCTTC.

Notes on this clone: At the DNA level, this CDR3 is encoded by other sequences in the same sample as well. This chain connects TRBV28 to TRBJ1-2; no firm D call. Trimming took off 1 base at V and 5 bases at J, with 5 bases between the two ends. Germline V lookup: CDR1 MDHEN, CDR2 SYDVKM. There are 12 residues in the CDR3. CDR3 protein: CASSLSGYGYTF. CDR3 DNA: TGTGCCAGCAGTTTATCTGGGTATGGCTACACCTTC.

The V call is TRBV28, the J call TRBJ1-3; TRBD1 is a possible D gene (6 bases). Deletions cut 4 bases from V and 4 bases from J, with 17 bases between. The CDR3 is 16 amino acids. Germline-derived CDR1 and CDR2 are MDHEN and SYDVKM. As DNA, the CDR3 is TGTGCCAGCAGTTCCGCCGGAGGGGGGCAAGGAAACACCATATATTTT. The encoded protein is CASSSAGGGQGNTIYF.

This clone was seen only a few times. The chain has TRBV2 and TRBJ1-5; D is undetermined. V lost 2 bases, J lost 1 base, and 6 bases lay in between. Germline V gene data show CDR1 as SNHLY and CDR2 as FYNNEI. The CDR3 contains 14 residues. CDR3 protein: CASSELDSNQPQHF. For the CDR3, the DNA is TGTGCCAGCAGTGAATTGGACAGCAATCAGCCCCAGCATTTT.

The CDR3 loop is CASSLKVGTNEKLFF. Written as DNA, the CDR3 is TGTGCCAGCAGTCTGAAGGTAGGTACTAATGAAAAACTGTTTTTT. The chain has TRBV6-5 and TRBJ1-4, with D hard to call. Germline lookup yields CDR1 MNHEY and CDR2 SVGAGI. The CDR3 has 15 amino acids. The germline V and J ends were trimmed by 5 bases and 2 bases, with 12 bases remaining between them.

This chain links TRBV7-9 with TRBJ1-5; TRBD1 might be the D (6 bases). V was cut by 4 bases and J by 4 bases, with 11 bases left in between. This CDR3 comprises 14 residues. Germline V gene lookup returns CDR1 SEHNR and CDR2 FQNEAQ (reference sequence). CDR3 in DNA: TGTGCCAGCAGCTCTCGGACAGAAAATCAGCCCCAGCATTTT. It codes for CASSSRTENQPQHF.

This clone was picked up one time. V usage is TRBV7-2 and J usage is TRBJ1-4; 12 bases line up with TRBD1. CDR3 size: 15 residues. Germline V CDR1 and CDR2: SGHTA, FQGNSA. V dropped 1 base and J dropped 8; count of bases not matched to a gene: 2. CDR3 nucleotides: TGTGCCAGCAGCTTAGTGGGGACAGGGGGCGAAAAACTGTTTTTT. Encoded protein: CASSLVGTGGEKLFF.

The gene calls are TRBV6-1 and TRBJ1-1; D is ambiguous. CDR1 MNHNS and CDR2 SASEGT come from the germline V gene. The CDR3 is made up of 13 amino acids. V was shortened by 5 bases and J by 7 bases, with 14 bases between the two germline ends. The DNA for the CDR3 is TGTGCCAGCAGTTATAGGAGCTCGTTTGAAGCTTTCTTT. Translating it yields CASSYRSSFEAFF.

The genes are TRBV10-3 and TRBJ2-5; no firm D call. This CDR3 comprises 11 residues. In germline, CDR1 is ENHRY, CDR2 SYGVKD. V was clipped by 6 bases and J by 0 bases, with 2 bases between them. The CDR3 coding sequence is TGTGCCATCAGCAACCAAGAGACCCAGTACTTC. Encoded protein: CAISNQETQYF.

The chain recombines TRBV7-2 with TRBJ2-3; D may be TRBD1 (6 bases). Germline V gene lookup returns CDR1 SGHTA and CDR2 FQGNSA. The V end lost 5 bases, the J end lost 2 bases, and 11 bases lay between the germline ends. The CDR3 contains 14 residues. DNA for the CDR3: TGTGCCAGCAGCCCCTACAGGGACACAGATACGCAGTATTTT. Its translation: CASSPYRDTDTQYF.

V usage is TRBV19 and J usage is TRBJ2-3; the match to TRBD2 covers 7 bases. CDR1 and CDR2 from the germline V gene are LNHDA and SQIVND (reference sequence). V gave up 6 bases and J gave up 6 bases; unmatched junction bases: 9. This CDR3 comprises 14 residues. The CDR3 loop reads CASRERGSADTQYF. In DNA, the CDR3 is TGTGCCAGTAGAGAGCGGGGTTCCGCGGATACGCAGTATTTT.

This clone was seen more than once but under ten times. The CDR3 region has the DNA TGTGCCAGCAGCCAAGACCCGGGGGGGGACTATGGCTACACCTTC. It encodes CASSQDPGGDYGYTF. This rearrangement joins TRBV4-2 to TRBJ1-2; perhaps TRBD1 as D (5 bases). Trimming removed 0 bases at V and 3 bases at J, with 11 bases between. Germline CDR1 and CDR2: LGHNA and YNFKEQ. The CDR3 length is 15 residues.

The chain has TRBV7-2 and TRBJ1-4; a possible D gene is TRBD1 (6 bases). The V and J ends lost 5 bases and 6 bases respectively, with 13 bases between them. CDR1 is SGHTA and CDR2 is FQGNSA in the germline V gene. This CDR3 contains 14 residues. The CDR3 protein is CASSPTRGDEKLFF. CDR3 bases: TGTGCCAGCAGCCCCACTAGGGGGGATGAAAAACTGTTTTTT.

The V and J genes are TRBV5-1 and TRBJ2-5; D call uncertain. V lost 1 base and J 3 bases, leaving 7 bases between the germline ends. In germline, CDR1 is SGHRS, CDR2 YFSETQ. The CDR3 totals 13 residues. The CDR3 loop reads CASSLYRKETQYF. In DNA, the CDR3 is TGCGCCAGCAGCTTGTACCGTAAAGAGACCCAGTACTTC.